This is a list of T cell receptor beta chains from one sample in a study of T cell repertoires in cytomegalovirus infection. Their recognized antigens are unknown. TCRdb passed the reads through MiXCR, listing each CDR3 protein once. The sample has 300,000 to 400,000 distinct CDR3 sequences, around 25% seen once. The sequences come from cultured PBMCs, collected from culture after CMV antigen stimulation. These receptors were obtained from a human donor in good health (CMV status not recorded). Some clones in this sample may be carry-over from other donors' samples. The CDR3 runs from the conserved cysteine through the conserved F or W. Each record gives: J gene, D gene, V gene, clone size, CDR3 protein, CDR3 DNA. D genes are given only for firm matches. Some rows have no size entry. The others give once, few or many, or a class for an expanded clone.

TRBJ2-1,-,TRBV12-3/TRBV12-4,many,CASSLTDWRVLYNEQFF,TGTGCCAGCAGTTTGACTGATTGGCGGGTATTATACAATGAGCAGTTCTTC
TRBJ1-1,TRBD1,TRBV20-1,-,CSADRVSTEAFF,TGCAGTGCTGACAGGGTGAGCACTGAAGCTTTCTTT
TRBJ2-2,TRBD1,TRBV12-5,few,CASGPTGFVNTGELFF,TGTGCTAGTGGTCCGACAGGGTTTGTAAACACCGGGGAGCTGTTTTTT
TRBJ2-1,-,TRBV7-4,-,CASNVNGDEQFF,TGTGCCAGCAACGTTAATGGGGATGAGCAGTTCTTC
TRBJ1-2,TRBD1,TRBV19,-,CASSVDRRPAGYTF,TGTGCCAGTAGTGTGGACAGGAGACCCGCGGGCTACACCTTC
TRBJ1-2,-,TRBV12-3/TRBV12-4,-,CASSFAGPNGYTF,TGTGCCAGCAGTTTTGCGGGACCAAATGGCTACACCTTC
TRBJ2-7,TRBD2,TRBV7-2,many,CASSLAGTSGYSYEQYF,TGTGCCAGCAGCTTAGCCGGGACTAGCGGTTACTCCTACGAGCAGTACTTC
TRBJ2-3,-,TRBV20-1,-,CSARTSRAGDTQYF,TGCAGTGCTAGGACCTCGAGGGCTGGGGATACGCAGTATTTT
TRBJ2-2,TRBD2,TRBV4-3,-,CASSQDGTSYGELFF,TGCGCCAGCAGCCAAGATGGGACTAGTTACGGGGAGCTGTTTTTT
TRBJ1-5,-,TRBV12-3/TRBV12-4,few,CASSLLGGDVSNQPQHF,TGTGCCAGCAGTTTATTAGGGGGGGACGTTAGCAATCAGCCCCAGCATTTT
TRBJ1-5,TRBD1,TRBV6-1,-,CASSPDRAFVQPQHF,TGTGCCAGCAGCCCCGACAGGGCGTTTGTCCAGCCCCAGCATTTT
TRBJ1-2,-,TRBV7-2,-,CASSFTPEGDGYTF,TGTGCCAGCAGCTTTACTCCCGAGGGGGATGGCTACACCTTC
TRBJ2-4,-,TRBV7-9,-,CASSLSSSFQYF,TGTGCCAGCAGCTTATCCTCATCATTTCAGTACTTC
TRBJ2-1,TRBD2,TRBV4-3,-,CASNPGLAAYNEQFF,TGCGCCAGCAACCCAGGACTAGCGGCCTACAATGAGCAGTTCTTC
TRBJ2-7,-,TRBV4-1,-,CASSQRNRLYEQYF,TGCGCCAGCAGCCAAAGAAATCGACTCTACGAGCAGTACTTC
TRBJ1-4,-,TRBV7-2,many,CASSPRGMPDMEKLFF,TGTGCCAGCAGCCCCCGGGGGATGCCCGATATGGAAAAACTGTTTTTT
TRBJ1-4,TRBD1,TRBV5-1,-,CASSPLDRANEKLFF,TGCGCCAGCAGCCCCCTAGACAGGGCTAATGAAAAACTGTTTTTT
TRBJ1-5,-,TRBV19,-,CASSIDLGGSGAGNQPQHF,TGTGCCAGTAGTATAGATCTTGGAGGCTCGGGAGCGGGCAATCAGCCCCAGCATTTT
TRBJ1-5,TRBD1,TRBV2,few,CASSDRQGSQPQHF,TGTGCCAGCAGTGATAGACAGGGAAGTCAGCCCCAGCATTTT
TRBJ2-1,-,TRBV30,few,CAWSVMGNEQFF,TGTGCCTGGAGTGTAATGGGCAATGAGCAGTTCTTC
TRBJ2-3,-,TRBV6-6,-,CASNGIDLRGTQYF,TGTGCCAGCAACGGGATAGACTTGAGGGGTACGCAGTATTTT
TRBJ1-2,-,TRBV7-2,many,CASSPYRGASSNYGYTF,TGTGCCAGCAGCCCTTACCGGGGGGCCTCCTCCAACTATGGCTACACCTTC
TRBJ2-2,-,TRBV7-6,few,CASSVTNTGELFF,TGTGCCAGCAGCGTCACGAACACCGGGGAGCTGTTTTTT
TRBJ2-5,-,TRBV7-2,many,CASSLLGQARGETQYF,TGTGCCAGCAGCCTCCTAGGCCAGGCGAGGGGGGAGACCCAGTACTTC
TRBJ2-7,TRBD2,TRBV6-1,few,CASSSRLAGSYEQYF,TGTGCCAGCAGCTCCCGACTAGCGGGTTCCTACGAGCAGTACTTC
TRBJ1-1,-,TRBV28,-,CASSRGARWNTEAFF,TGTGCCAGCAGCCGGGGGGCAAGATGGAACACTGAAGCTTTCTTT
TRBJ1-1,TRBD1,TRBV6-1,-,CASSARQGTGTEAFF,TGTGCCAGCAGTGCCCGACAGGGAACGGGCACTGAAGCTTTCTTT
TRBJ2-1,TRBD2,TRBV10-3,few,CAISGEREGEQFF,TGTGCCATCAGTGGAGAGCGGGAGGGTGAGCAGTTCTTC
TRBJ2-3,-,TRBV7-9,many,CASSSQGLSTDTQYF,TGTGCCAGCAGCTCCCAGGGACTTTCCACAGATACGCAGTATTTT
TRBJ1-2,TRBD1,TRBV27,-,CASSFHGVRDRANYGYTF,TGTGCCAGCAGTTTCCATGGCGTAAGGGACAGAGCTAACTATGGCTACACCTTC
TRBJ1-1,TRBD1,TRBV24-1,-,CATSRTGAEAFF,TGTGCCACCAGCCGGACAGGGGCTGAAGCTTTCTTT
TRBJ1-2,TRBD1,TRBV19,-,CASSSGQGARGGGYTF,TGTGCCAGTTCCTCGGGACAGGGGGCGCGGGGAGGCGGCTACACCTTC
TRBJ1-2,TRBD1,TRBV25-1,few,CASSEAGDRDYGYTF,TGTGCCAGCAGTGAAGCGGGGGACAGGGACTATGGCTACACCTTC
TRBJ1-1,TRBD1,TRBV10-2,-,CASIPSTGANTEAFF,TGCGCCAGCATTCCATCGACAGGGGCGAACACTGAAGCTTTCTTT
TRBJ1-1,-,TRBV7-2,-,CASSPHWPNTEAFF,TGTGCCAGCAGCCCCCACTGGCCGAACACTGAAGCTTTCTTT
TRBJ1-1,-,TRBV19,-,CASSMGSGAPPLDTEAFF,TGTGCCAGTAGTATGGGGTCCGGGGCACCCCCCTTGGACACTGAAGCTTTCTTT
TRBJ2-7,TRBD2,TRBV25-1,few,CASIGGGALLYEQYF,TGTGCCAGCATTGGGGGAGGGGCCCTTTTGTACGAGCAGTACTTC
TRBJ2-1,-,TRBV20-1,-,CSAVAYNEQFF,TGCAGTGCCGTAGCTTACAATGAGCAGTTCTTC
TRBJ2-1,TRBD2,TRBV11-3,many,CASSHRLAGTNEQFF,TGTGCCAGCAGCCACCGACTAGCGGGAACTAATGAGCAGTTCTTC
TRBJ2-1,TRBD1,TRBV6-1,-,CASSYRGLLLNEQFF,TGTGCCAGCAGCTACAGGGGGCTTCTTCTCAATGAGCAGTTCTTC
TRBJ2-7,TRBD2,TRBV7-2,many,CASSASWGGPYEQYF,TGTGCCAGCAGCGCCTCGTGGGGAGGGCCCTACGAGCAGTACTTC
TRBJ1-4,-,TRBV27,few,CASSSAGRNEKLFF,TGTGCCAGCAGTTCAGCCGGGAGGAATGAAAAACTGTTTTTT
TRBJ2-5,-,TRBV25-1,-,CASSDKFLQETQYF,TGTGCCAGCAGTGACAAATTCCTCCAAGAGACCCAGTACTTC
TRBJ1-2,-,TRBV28,-,CASSTQNYGYTF,TGTGCCAGCAGTACGCAGAACTATGGCTACACCTTC
TRBJ2-1,-,TRBV11-3,few,CASSPKTGLFSNEQFF,TGTGCCAGCAGCCCCAAAACAGGGCTTTTCAGTAATGAGCAGTTCTTC
TRBJ2-3,-,TRBV7-2,-,CASSDRDGSAYYTDTQYF,TGTGCCAGCAGTGATCGGGACGGATCAGCTTACTACACAGATACGCAGTATTTT
TRBJ2-4,TRBD1,TRBV19,-,CASSPTDRVVGNIQYF,TGTGCCAGTAGTCCCACGGACAGGGTAGTTGGAAACATTCAGTACTTC
TRBJ2-1,TRBD1,TRBV24-1,few,CATSDPGTANEQFF,TGTGCCACCAGTGACCCCGGGACAGCAAATGAGCAGTTCTTC
TRBJ1-5,-,TRBV10-3,-,CATGIQPQHF,TGTGCCACGGGTATCCAGCCCCAGCATTTT
TRBJ2-5,-,TRBV2,-,CASRGSGAETQYF,TGTGCCAGCAGGGGGAGCGGAGCAGAGACCCAGTACTTC
TRBJ1-2,TRBD1,TRBV4-2,few,CASSKDRAINYGYTF,TGTGCCAGCAGCAAGGACAGGGCGATTAACTATGGCTACACCTTC